Following are 21 T cell receptor beta chains from one sample sequenced in a study of blood T cells in healthy people across ages. Using a J-beta primer mix together with a sample-barcoded 5' primer, a second PCR was run for about 6 to 12 cycles. TCRdb reprocessed the 5' RACE reads via MiXCR and lists one record per CDR3 protein. The sample has around 1,900,000 distinct CDR3 sequences, around 40% seen once; the top ten hold 20% to 25%. The sample consisted of blood. Source of these receptors: a human donor in good health.

J is TRBJ1-2 and V is TRBV12-3 or TRBV12-4; perhaps TRBD1 as D (6 bases). The CDR3 runs 12 residues. The V end lost 11 bases, the J end lost 4 bases, and 14 bases lay between the germline ends. CDR3 sequence (DNA): TGTGCCGGCTGGGGGCTCGGCTATGGCTACACCTTC. Encoded protein: CAGWGLGYGYTF.

The V call is TRBV20-1, the J call TRBJ1-1; D not certain. CDR1 and CDR2 (germline): DFQATT, SNEGSKA (reference sequence). This CDR3 is 13 amino acids long. Trimming took 6 bases from V and 1 from J, leaving 12 bases between them. The CDR3 spells CSAPGLSNTEAFF. CDR3 DNA sequence: TGCAGTGCCCCCGGGCTGTCGAACACTGAAGCTTTCTTT.

J is TRBJ2-5 and V is TRBV4-1; D call uncertain. Germline V lookup: CDR1 MGHRA, CDR2 YSYEKL. The CDR3 runs 13 residues. V lost 3 bases, J lost 2 bases, and 7 bases lay in between. CDR3 DNA: TGCGCCAGCAGCCAGTTTTTTCAAGAGACCCAGTACTTC. Translation: CASSQFFQETQYF.

The chain carries TRBV12-3 or TRBV12-4 and TRBJ2-4, with 8 bases aligning to TRBD2. TRBJ2-5 explains the end of the DNA better; the J call may be wrong. The CDR3 contains 16 residues. The CDR3 region has the DNA TGTGCCAGCAGTTTCTGGGCGGGGGGCCCTCAAGAGACCCAGTACTTC. Protein sequence: CASSFWAGGPQETQYF.

V and J are TRBV7-2 and TRBJ2-1, with D possibly TRBD1 on 6 matching bases. Trimming shortened V by 5 bases and J by 3 bases, and 17 bases separated the two germline ends. This CDR3 contains 16 residues. Germline-derived CDR1 and CDR2 are SGHTA and FQGNSA. CDR3 in amino acids: CASSPPMPDSYNEQFF. DNA of the CDR3: TGTGCCAGCAGCCCTCCTATGCCGGACAGCTACAATGAGCAGTTCTTC.

A note on this clonotype: At one of its ends the junction is not consistent with the germline gene, which may arise from a read error. CDR3 bases: TGTGCCAGTAGCCCGGAACAAAATGAAAAACGGTTTTTT. This translates into CASSPEQNEKRFF. The rearrangement joins TRBV27 to TRBJ1-4; D is uncertain. CDR3 length: 13 residues. From germline, CDR1 is MNHEY and CDR2 SMNVEV (reference sequence).

This chain joins TRBV12-3 or TRBV12-4 and TRBJ1-2, with TRBD1 matching over 10 bases. There are 15 residues in the CDR3. V lost 5 bases, J lost 6 bases, and 9 bases stayed unmatched. The CDR3 reads CASSTRDRGKHGYTF. CDR3 sequence (DNA): TGTGCCAGCAGTACTAGGGACAGGGGAAAGCATGGCTACACCTTC.

The chain recombines TRBV28 with TRBJ1-2, with 7 nucleotides matching TRBD1. With V trimmed by 5 bases and J by 3 bases, 9 bases remained unmatched. The CDR3 is 15 residues long. Per the germline V gene, CDR1 is MDHEN and CDR2 is SYDVKM. CDR3 region: CASSPIQGPYYGYTF. The CDR3 coding sequence is TGTGCCAGCAGTCCCATACAGGGGCCCTACTATGGCTACACCTTC.

The V gene is TRBV12-3 or TRBV12-4, the J gene TRBJ1-1; no clear D gene. CDR3 length equals 11 residues. Trimming shortened V by 5 bases and J by 8 bases, and 9 bases separated the two germline ends. CDR3 DNA: TGTGCCAGCAGTCTTATGGGGGAAGCTTTCTTT. Protein: CASSLMGEAFF.

This rearrangement joins TRBV7-2 to TRBJ2-7, with 7 bases identical to TRBD1. The end of the DNA fits TRBJ2-4 better, so the J call may be wrong. CDR1 is SGHTA and CDR2 is FQGNSA in the germline V gene. The CDR3 runs 19 residues. The CDR3 loop is CASSSPGQPRPGSKNIQYF. CDR3 coding DNA: TGTGCCAGCAGCTCACCGGGACAGCCGAGGCCAGGGTCCAAAAACATTCAGTACTTC.

This clonotype has only a few counts. This chain links TRBV6-5 with TRBJ1-2; 7 bases are a match to TRBD1. Per germline, CDR1 MNHEY and CDR2 SVGAGI. Trimming removed 4 bases from V and 8 bases from J; junction bases left unmatched: 4. The CDR3 contains 12 residues. CDR3 in DNA: TGTGCCAGCAGTTCGACAGGGAAAGGCTACACCTTC. Encoded protein: CASSSTGKGYTF.

The chain uses TRBV5-1 and TRBJ1-1, with 10 bases lining up with TRBD1. Germline lookup yields CDR1 SGHRS and CDR2 YFSETQ. The CDR3 is 14 residues long. The V segment lost 4 bases and the J segment 7 bases; nucleotides outside the gene matches: 7. The CDR3 here is CASSNRQGASEAFF. DNA of the CDR3: TGCGCCAGCAGCAACAGACAGGGGGCGAGTGAAGCTTTCTTT. The variable domain in full, completed from reference TRBV5-1 and TRBJ1-1, reads KAGVTQTPRYLIKTRGQQVTLSCSPISGHRSVSWYQQTPGQGLQFLFEYFSETQRNKGNFPGRFSGRQFSNSRSEMNVSTLELGDSALYLCASSNRQGASEAFFGQGTRLTVV.

V is TRBV4-2 and J is TRBJ2-5, with D possibly TRBD2 on 5 matching bases. This CDR3 has 16 residues. The germline gives CDR1 LGHNA, CDR2 YNFKEQ. Between the trimmed V and J ends, which lost 0 bases and 5 bases, there was a span of 16 bases. The CDR3: CASSQDSSPRGETQYF. As DNA, the CDR3 is TGTGCCAGCAGCCAAGATTCAAGTCCCCGCGGGGAGACCCAGTACTTC.

The CDR3 spells CASSEWWASATFKDTQYF. DNA for the CDR3: TGTGCCAGCAGTGAATGGTGGGCTAGCGCTACCTTTAAGGATACGCAGTATTTT. This chain uses TRBV2 with TRBJ2-3, with D possibly TRBD2 on 6 matching bases. The CDR3 covers 18 residues. Germline assignment: CDR1 SNHLY and CDR2 FYNNEI. V lost 2 bases and J lost 6, with 24 bases in between.

The chain combines TRBV7-8 with TRBJ2-1; TRBD1 agrees at 7 bases. Per germline, CDR1 SGHVS and CDR2 FQNEAQ. V trimming: 3 bases; J trimming: 3 bases; junction bases outside the gene matches: 14. The CDR3 length is 18 residues. CDR3 nucleotide sequence: TGTGCCAGCAGCTTCAGGGGACAGACTTGGACCTACTACAATGAGCAGTTCTTC. Protein: CASSFRGQTWTYYNEQFF.

The chain joins TRBV2 to TRBJ2-4; TRBD1 agrees at 10 bases. Matching the DNA end better, TRBJ2-7 makes the J call doubtful. The CDR3 length is 13 residues. Looked up from germline, CDR1 is SNHLY and CDR2 is FYNNEI. The CDR3 nucleotides read TGTGCCAGCGTTAGGACAGGGGGCTACGAGCAGTACTTC. Encoded protein: CASVRTGGYEQYF.

This chain uses TRBV7-2 with TRBJ2-7; D tentatively reads TRBD1 or TRBD2 (5 bases each). The V gene lost 5 bases and the J gene lost 5 bases, with 16 bases spanning the gap. In germline, CDR1 is SGHTA, CDR2 FQGNSA. This CDR3 is built from 14 residues. DNA for the CDR3: TGTGCCAGCAGCCCAGGGAGCTTCGTGGACGAGCAGTACTTC. Protein: CASSPGSFVDEQYF.

The chain carries TRBV20-1 and TRBJ1-1; the match to TRBD1 covers 7 bases. This CDR3 comprises 14 residues. CDR1 and CDR2 from the germline V gene are DFQATT and SNEGSKA (reference sequence). In DNA form, the CDR3 reads TGCAGGGCCCACATTTCAGGGGGGGGGACTGAAGCTTTCTTT. Protein: CRAHISGGGTEAFF.

The CDR3 sequence: CASFTGSSPLHF. The CDR3, as DNA: TGTGCCAGCTTTACGGGGAGTTCACCCCTCCACTTT. J is TRBJ1-6 and V is TRBV6-5; D is uncertain. This CDR3 has 12 residues. Germline CDR1 MNHEY, CDR2 SVGAGI. Trimming left V 8 bases short and J 9 bases short, with 11 bases between.

This clonotype showed up just a few times. This rearrangement joins TRBV7-2 to TRBJ2-7, with TRBD1 identical over 9 bases. CDR3 size: 15 residues. The V segment lost 3 bases and the J segment 5 bases; nucleotides outside the gene matches: 8. Germline CDR1 reads SGHTA; CDR2 reads FQGNSA. The CDR3 is CASSFPTGGDDEQYF. The CDR3 DNA reads as TGTGCCAGCAGCTTTCCGACAGGGGGAGATGACGAGCAGTACTTC.

V gene TRBV27 combines with J gene TRBJ1-4; D ambiguous. The CDR3 length is 16 residues. V was pared by 2 bases and J by 3 bases, with 13 bases between. From germline, CDR1 is MNHEY and CDR2 SMNVEV (reference sequence). The CDR3 is CASSLDLVESNEKLFF. CDR3 nucleotide sequence: TGTGCCAGCAGTTTAGATCTTGTCGAATCTAATGAAAAACTGTTTTTT.